This TCR beta chain emerged from a study of T cell responses to AZD1222 COVID-19 vaccine. V lost 4 bases, J lost 8 bases, and 15 bases stayed unmatched. CDR1 and CDR2 from the germline V gene are MRHNA and SNTAGT. The CDR3 contains 19 residues. Method: immunoSEQ multiplex PCR; TCRdb's copy keeps in-frame clones and lacks some. The data show about 150,000 clones, about 87% seen once. This rearrangement joins TRBV6-4 to TRBJ2-1; 15 bases agree with TRBD2. This clonotype was sampled from an adult in good health. The input for sequencing was peripheral blood, taken on day 0 of AZD1222 vaccination. The CDR3 protein is CASSASDLGTSGGWDEQFF. Written as DNA, the CDR3 is TGTGCCAGCAGTGCCTCGGACCTCGGGACTAGCGGGGGGTGGGATGAGCAGTTCTTC.